This entry lists 28 T cell receptor beta chains sequenced from one sample in a study of beta chain features in type 1 diabetes. Whole-study findings and limits: There was a moderate but significant shortening of TCRB CDR3s in all four CD4+ subsets of Type 1 diabetes patients.

Sequenced material consisted of expressed TCRB transcripts (all of the isolated RNA was reverse transcribed). The assay was immunoSEQ multiplex PCR, and TCRdb's table has in-frame clones only and misses some. The sample has under 300,000 clones; approximately 13% are singletons. No antigen is known for these receptors. Source material: naive CD4+ T cells from blood. The receptor set was obtained from a young man with type 1 diabetes.

This CDR3 reads CASSVGWGMNTEAFF. The CDR3 DNA reads TGTGCCAGCAGCGTAGGATGGGGCATGAACACTGAAGCTTTCTTT. The V and J genes are TRBV9 and TRBJ1-1, with D possibly matching TRBD1 (5 bases). This CDR3 contains 15 residues. Germline V CDR1 and CDR2: SGDLS, YYNGEE. Trimming took off 0 bases at V and 0 bases at J, with 9 bases between the two ends.

This clone was detected a few times. The rearrangement uses TRBV7-9 and TRBJ2-1; 10 bases map to TRBD2. Per germline, CDR1 SEHNR and CDR2 FQNEAQ (reference sequence). The CDR3 has 14 residues. Germline trimming cut 7 bases from V and 5 bases from J; bases unmatched to any gene: 5. CDR3 residues: CASTLAGANNEQFF. CDR3 DNA sequence: TGTGCCAGCACGCTAGCGGGAGCCAACAATGAGCAGTTCTTC.

V gene TRBV21-1 combines with J gene TRBJ1-1; TRBD1 was called by the table and not checked on the DNA. TRBV21-1 is assigned pseudogene status. The CDR3 has 17 amino acids. The CDR3 coding sequence is TGTGCCAGCAGCCTGGGACAGGCGAAAAGAGCGAACACTGAAGCTTTCTTT. Translated, it gives CASSLGQAKRANTEAFF.

The chain combines TRBV7-9 with TRBJ1-2; D unresolved. CDR1 and CDR2 (germline): SEHNR, FQNEAQ (reference sequence). The CDR3 covers 13 residues. V lost 3 bases to trimming and J lost 3 bases, with 8 bases between them. This CDR3 is CASSFGLDYGYTF. The CDR3 bases are TGTGCCAGCAGCTTCGGACTGGACTATGGCTACACCTTC.

Only a few counts were recorded for this clone. This chain joins TRBV30 and TRBJ2-1; 9 bases align to TRBD2. V trimming: 6 bases; J trimming: 5 bases; junction bases outside the gene matches: 5. The CDR3 length is 13 residues. CDR1 and CDR2 from the germline V gene are GTSNPN and SVGIG (reference sequence). CDR3 region: CACQREVNNEQFF. CDR3 bases: TGTGCCTGCCAGCGGGAGGTCAACAATGAGCAGTTCTTC.

The chain employs TRBV19 and TRBJ2-3; no clear D. Germline V lookup: CDR1 LNHDA, CDR2 SQIVND (reference sequence). There are 11 residues in the CDR3. Trimming cost V 4 bases and J 6 bases, with 5 bases left between them. The CDR3 nucleotides are TGTGCCAGTAGTACGAGCGATACGCAGTATTTT. It translates to CASSTSDTQYF.

This clone has only a few counts. The J gene is TRBJ2-1, the V gene TRBV18; the D gene is possibly TRBD2 (6 bases). Trimming shortened V by 4 bases and J by 9 bases, and 19 bases separated the two germline ends. The CDR3 extends over 15 amino acids. Germline loops: CDR1 KGHSH, CDR2 LQKENI. CDR3 sequence: CASSLSIGSGREQFF. The CDR3 DNA follows: TGTGCCAGCTCACTCTCCATCGGGAGTGGACGTGAGCAGTTCTTC.

The rearrangement joins TRBV6-5 to TRBJ1-2, with 8 nucleotides matching TRBD1. In germline, CDR1 is MNHEY, CDR2 SVGAGI. The CDR3 extends over 16 amino acids. The trim removed 4 bases at V and 4 bases at J, leaving 11 bases unmatched. The CDR3 nucleotides are TGTGCCAGCAGTTCCCCCGCGGACAGGGCTACCTATGGCTACACCTTC. It specifies CASSSPADRATYGYTF.

Only a few counts were recorded for this clone. The chain combines TRBV19 with TRBJ1-5; 9 bases map to TRBD1. The CDR3 runs to 14 residues. Germline V gene data show CDR1 as LNHDA and CDR2 as SQIVND (reference sequence). With 5 bases clipped from V and 1 base from J, the junction kept 0 bases outside the gene matches. The CDR3: CASSGQGSNQPQHF. CDR3 in DNA: TGTGCCAGTAGTGGACAGGGGAGCAATCAGCCCCAGCATTTT.

This chain connects TRBV6-5 to TRBJ2-1, with 8 bases matching TRBD2. CDR1 is MNHEY and CDR2 is SVGAGI in the germline V gene. The CDR3 is 15 residues long. Losses at the gene ends were 5 bases for V and 4 bases for J; bases not matched to a gene: 7. The CDR3 is CASSKGAGVYNEQFF. As DNA, the CDR3 is TGTGCCAGCAGTAAGGGAGCGGGAGTATACAATGAGCAGTTCTTC.

The V gene is TRBV6-6, the J gene TRBJ2-1, with 10 bases lining up with TRBD2. J lost 4 bases, V lost 0 bases, and 3 bases had no gene match. Looked up from germline, CDR1 is MNHNY and CDR2 is SVGAGI (reference sequence). CDR3 size: 16 residues. CDR3: CASSYSPSGGYNEQFF. CDR3 coding DNA: TGTGCCAGCAGTTACTCGCCTAGCGGGGGATACAATGAGCAGTTCTTC.

The V gene is TRBV4-1, the J gene TRBJ2-1, with 14 positions matching TRBD2. This CDR3 contains 14 residues. The V segment lost 10 bases and the J segment 9 bases; nucleotides outside the gene matches: 8. The germline V gene encodes CDR1 MGHRA and CDR2 YSYEKL. The CDR3 region is CATQGLAGAGEQFF. The CDR3 bases are TGCGCCACCCAGGGACTAGCGGGAGCTGGTGAGCAGTTCTTC.

A few counts support this clone. The chain has TRBV5-6 and TRBJ2-3, with 9 bases lining up with TRBD2. Germline V gives CDR1 SGHDT, CDR2 YYEEEE. J was trimmed by 0 bases and V by 10 bases; bases with no gene match: 18. The CDR3 has 18 amino acids. The CDR3 sequence is CADHFGLAGKTSTDTQYF. CDR3 DNA sequence: TGTGCCGATCACTTTGGGCTAGCGGGGAAGACAAGCACAGATACGCAGTATTTT.

This clone was found a few times. The V gene is TRBV5-1, the J gene TRBJ1-5; the match to TRBD1 covers 7 bases. With V trimmed by 0 bases and J by 4 bases, 4 bases remained unmatched. This CDR3 region has 15 residues. The germline gives CDR1 SGHRS, CDR2 YFSETQ. The CDR3 reads CASSLEGQPNQPQHF. The CDR3 DNA follows: TGCGCCAGCAGCTTGGAGGGACAGCCTAATCAGCCCCAGCATTTT.

This clone was counted a few times. The rearrangement joins TRBV4-1 to TRBJ2-5, with D perhaps TRBD2 (6 bases). The CDR3 covers 17 residues. Germline lookup yields CDR1 MGHRA and CDR2 YSYEKL. V dropped 3 bases and J dropped 1 base, with 18 bases sitting between them. The CDR3 coding sequence is TGCGCCAGCAGCCACGCCCCGCTGATAGCGGCCCAAGAGACCCAGTACTTC. It translates to CASSHAPLIAAQETQYF.

The rearrangement links TRBV28 to TRBJ1-1; a weak D match, TRBD1 (6 bases). The CDR3 length is 11 residues. The germline V gene has CDR1 MDHEN and CDR2 SYDVKM. The V end lost 6 bases, the J end lost 11 bases, and 13 bases lay between the germline ends. The CDR3 sequence is CASRRQVVAFF. For the CDR3, the DNA is TGTGCCAGCAGGCGACAGGTTGTCGCTTTCTTT.

This chain connects TRBV7-8 to TRBJ1-5; D might be TRBD1 (5 bases). The V end was cut by 2 bases, the J end by 1 base, with 9 bases between. The CDR3 is 15 residues long. Germline CDR1 is SGHVS and CDR2 is FQNEAQ. This CDR3 reads CASSLQGLSNQPQHF. In nucleotides, the CDR3 is TGTGCCAGCAGCTTACAGGGTCTAAGCAATCAGCCCCAGCATTTT.

In the case of this clone: This CDR3 is also generated by other DNA sequences in the sample. CDR3 bases: TGTGCCAGTAGTATACAGGGGGCAGATACGCAGTATTTT. This sequence encodes CASSIQGADTQYF. The genes are TRBV19 and TRBJ2-3, with TRBD1 matching over 7 bases. Per germline, CDR1 LNHDA and CDR2 SQIVND (reference sequence). The CDR3 is 13 residues long. V was pared by 2 bases and J by 4 bases, with 0 bases of the junction left unmatched.

The rearrangement joins TRBV10-3 to TRBJ2-5; 10 nucleotides align to TRBD1. Losses at the gene ends were 6 bases for V and 0 bases for J; bases not matched to a gene: 4. Germline V gene lookup returns CDR1 ENHRY and CDR2 SYGVKD. The CDR3 is made up of 15 amino acids. The CDR3 DNA reads as TGTGCCATCAGCCCCGGGACAGGGGACCAAGAGACCCAGTACTTC. This gives the protein CAISPGTGDQETQYF.

This clone occurred a few times. This rearrangement joins TRBV7-2 to TRBJ1-5; the D gene is possibly TRBD1 (6 bases). V gave up 3 bases and J gave up 11 bases, with 17 bases separating them. The CDR3 extends over 14 amino acids. Germline CDR1 SGHTA, CDR2 FQGNSA. The CDR3 coding sequence is TGTGCCAGCAGCTTCACTGGGGACACACGGGCCCAGCATTTT. This gives the protein CASSFTGDTRAQHF.

This clone was recorded a few times. The chain links TRBV18 to TRBJ1-4; no definite D call. The CDR3 runs to 14 residues. Germline CDR1 KGHSH, CDR2 LQKENI. V lost 3 bases, J lost 0 bases, and 5 bases lay in between. This CDR3 is CASSPAATNEKLFF. CDR3 DNA sequence: TGTGCCAGCTCACCCGCAGCAACTAATGAAAAACTGTTTTTT. The variable domain in full, with the rest retrieved from reference TRBV18 and TRBJ1-4, is NAGVMQNPRHLVRRRGQEARLRCSPMKGHSHVYWYRQLPEEGLKFMVYLQKENIIDESGMPKERFSAEFPKEGPSILRIQQVVRGDSAAYFCASSPAATNEKLFFGSGTQLSVL.

The table lists this clone with a few counts. This chain joins TRBV6-6 and TRBJ2-6, with 8 bases that match TRBD2. The V gene end was trimmed by 0 bases and the J gene end by 4 bases; junction bases not matched to a gene: 2. The germline CDR1 and CDR2 sequences are MNHNY and SVGAGI (reference sequence). The CDR3 has 16 residues. CDR3 protein: CASSYSRGGGANVLTF. The CDR3 DNA reads TGTGCCAGCAGTTACTCTCGGGGGGGCGGGGCCAACGTCCTGACTTTC.

The gene calls are TRBV2 and TRBJ2-7; no reliable D call. Germline V gene lookup returns CDR1 SNHLY and CDR2 FYNNEI. This CDR3 is built from 14 residues. V lost 1 base to trimming and J lost 2 bases, with 9 bases between them. The DNA for the CDR3 is TGTGCCAGCAGTGAAGGGGCAGGCGCCTACGAGCAGTACTTC. Translated, it gives CASSEGAGAYEQYF.

This clone showed up just a few times. The rearrangement links TRBV5-4 to TRBJ2-7; 7 nucleotides align to TRBD2. Losses at the gene ends were 3 bases for V and 2 bases for J; bases not matched to a gene: 5. Per the germline V gene, CDR1 is SGHNT and CDR2 is YYREEE (reference sequence). The CDR3 consists of 14 residues. The CDR3 loop is CASSSKRDPYEQYF. As DNA, the CDR3 is TGTGCCAGCAGCTCCAAGCGGGACCCCTACGAGCAGTACTTC.

This clone was seen a few times. V gene TRBV20-1 combines with J gene TRBJ2-7; D possibly corresponds to TRBD1 (5 bases). This CDR3 is built from 11 residues. CDR1 and CDR2 from the germline V gene are DFQATT and SNEGSKA (reference sequence). The V end was cut by 0 bases, the J end by 9 bases, with 9 bases between. CDR3 region: CSARDIQGQYF. DNA of the CDR3: TGCAGTGCTAGAGATATTCAGGGGCAGTACTTC.

The chain employs TRBV6-5 and TRBJ1-1; D call uncertain. This CDR3 is 14 amino acids long. Germline values: CDR1 MNHEY, CDR2 SVGAGI. Trimming removed 0 bases from V and 1 base from J, with 6 bases in between. The CDR3: CASSYSRQNTEAFF. The CDR3 DNA reads TGTGCCAGCAGTTACTCGAGGCAGAACACTGAAGCTTTCTTT.

This sequence joins TRBV5-1 and TRBJ1-6; 8 bases map to TRBD1. From germline, CDR1 is SGHRS and CDR2 YFSETQ. The CDR3 sequence is 16 residues long. V was pared by 0 bases and J by 6 bases, with 5 bases of the junction left unmatched. The CDR3 DNA sequence: TGCGCCAGCAGCTTGGCGGGCGACAGGGGTAATTCACCCCTCCACTTT. This translates into CASSLAGDRGNSPLHF.

This clone has just a few counts. V and J are TRBV9 and TRBJ1-4; tentatively, D is TRBD1 (5 bases). The germline V and J ends were trimmed by 0 bases and 5 bases, with 11 bases remaining between them. Looked up from germline, CDR1 is SGDLS and CDR2 is YYNGEE. The CDR3 sequence is 15 residues long. CDR3 loop: CASSVGGQGNEKLFF. The CDR3 nucleotides read TGTGCCAGCAGCGTAGGGGGCCAGGGCAATGAAAAACTGTTTTTT.